This paragraph reports one TCR beta chain. Clones were sequenced by immunoSEQ multiplex PCR, and TCRdb holds only the in-frame ones, with some missing. The sample lists 85,000 to 95,000 clones; around 92% were seen once. Time point denoted: pretreatment peripheral blood. Germline CDR1 is SNHLY and CDR2 is FYNNEI. The V end lost 2 bases, the J end lost 4 bases, and 15 bases lay between the germline ends. The CDR3 totals 15 residues. The source of the sample is a study of PD-L1 blockade in urothelial cancer. This TCR was sampled from an elderly woman with urothelial cancer. The sequencing here drew on PBMCs, taken around atezolizumab (anti-PD-L1) treatment. The chain uses TRBV2 and TRBJ2-7; a weak D match, TRBD2 (7 bases). In DNA, the CDR3 is TGTGCCAGCAGTGAAATAGGGGGGGTCGGGTACGAGCAGTACTTC. This translates into CASSEIGGVGYEQYF.